This entry features one TCR beta chain sequence. Its antigen is not identified. Trimming left V 3 bases short and J 1 base short, with 7 bases between. This CDR3 contains 12 residues. CDR1 and CDR2 from the germline V gene are SQVTM and ANQGSEA. These data belong to a study of T cell responses to AZD1222 COVID-19 vaccine. Overall study findings and caveats: Spike-specific TCR breadth and depth grew following two AZD1222 doses. Repertoire sampling was restricted to post-peak T cell response timepoints. Recipients of AZD1222 seropositive at baseline numbered only five or six. The CD4 TCRs associated with vaccination extended across spike and predominated at 160-218 and 743-854.

The repertoire was sequenced with immunoSEQ multiplex PCR; TCRdb's copy has only in-frame clones and lacks some. The sample contains some 150,000 clones, about 91% of which appear only once. The source was peripheral blood, collected on day 0 of MenACWY control vaccination. The V gene is TRBV29-1, the J gene TRBJ2-7; D is ambiguous. The sequence was obtained from an adult in good health. The CDR3 here is CSVDDTSYEQYF. The CDR3 DNA is TGCAGCGTTGACGACACTTCCTACGAGCAGTACTTC.